These 25 T cell receptor beta chains came from one sample sequenced in a study of cytomegalovirus exposure and HLA in healthy donors. The PCR contained 60 Vbeta and 13 Jbeta primers. Sequencing used immunoSEQ multiplex PCR; TCRdb keeps in-frame clones, though not all of them. The sample has approximately 100,000 clones; approximately 77% are singletons. The sample comprised PBMCs. The receptor set was obtained from a male donor in good health and CMV-seropositive.

The chain combines TRBV30 with TRBJ1-2; D is undetermined. CDR3 size: 13 residues. Germline lookup yields CDR1 GTSNPN and CDR2 SVGIG (reference sequence). V gave up 3 bases and J gave up 10 bases, with 18 bases separating them. CDR3 bases: TGTGCCTGGAGATCCGGGTCGTCCTGCTTCTACACCTTC. Its protein product is CAWRSGSSCFYTF.

This rearrangement joins TRBV11-3 to TRBJ2-3, with D uncertain. The CDR3 is 16 amino acids. Germline V gives CDR1 SGHNT, CDR2 YENEEA. Trimming stripped 5 bases from V and 2 bases from J, with 17 bases between. CDR3 sequence: CASSPQATWNTDTQYF. In DNA, the CDR3 is TGTGCCAGCAGCCCACAAGCGACTTGGAACACAGATACGCAGTATTTT.

The CDR3 sequence is CASSPWDRGWGYTF. CDR3 nucleotide sequence: TGCGCCAGCAGCCCTTGGGACAGGGGTTGGGGCTACACCTTC. The V call is TRBV4-3, the J call TRBJ1-2; 10 nucleotides line up with TRBD1. The length of the CDR3 is 14 residues. The ends lost 4 bases at V and 8 bases at J; junction bases unmatched: 7. Germline-derived CDR1 and CDR2 are LGHNA and YSLEER.

The CDR3 loop is CASSTWNTEAFF. The CDR3 DNA reads TGTGCCAGCAGTACATGGAACACTGAAGCTTTCTTT. The chain is built from TRBV28 and TRBJ1-1; D is ambiguous. Germline V gene sequence: CDR1 MDHEN, CDR2 SYDVKM. This CDR3 comprises 12 residues. V gave up 5 bases and J gave up 1 base, with 5 bases separating them. The whole variable domain, filled in from reference TRBV28 and TRBJ1-1, reads DVKVTQSSRYLVKRTGEKVFLECVQDMDHENMFWYRQDPGLGLRLIYFSYDVKMKEKGDIPEGYSVSREKKERFSLILESASTNQTSMYLCASSTWNTEAFFGQGTRLTVV.

This chain joins TRBV9 and TRBJ2-3; possibly TRBD1 for D (5 bases). Germline V lookup: CDR1 SGDLS, CDR2 YYNGEE. The CDR3 has 14 residues. The ends were cut back, 0 bases at V and 10 bases at J, with 15 bases in the middle. This CDR3 reads CASSVASSPGSQYF. Written as DNA, the CDR3 is TGTGCCAGCAGCGTAGCCTCCTCCCCAGGGTCGCAGTATTTT.

Comment on this clone: The sample has other DNA sequences that encode this CDR3 too. The chain recombines TRBV7-2 with TRBJ2-7; TRBD1 might be the D (5 bases). Germline V gene data show CDR1 as SGHTA and CDR2 as FQGNSA. V shed 2 bases and J shed 7 bases, with 12 bases lying between them. The CDR3 is 13 amino acids. DNA for the CDR3: TGTGCCAGCAGCTTAACAGGTAACGGAGAGCAGTACTTC. As protein: CASSLTGNGEQYF.

V and J are TRBV19 and TRBJ1-6, with TRBD1 matching 11 bases. Germline assignment: CDR1 LNHDA and CDR2 SQIVND (reference sequence). This CDR3 contains 18 residues. V lost 10 bases to trimming and J lost 0 bases; unmatched junction nucleotides: 11. CDR3 nucleotide sequence: TGTGCCACCAGAGGGACAGGGGGAACCAGCTCCTATAATTCACCCCTCCACTTT. Translation gives CATRGTGGTSSYNSPLHF.

The V gene is TRBV11-3, the J gene TRBJ2-7; unclear D gene. The CDR3 runs to 11 residues. Trimming took off 1 base at V and 4 bases at J, with 2 bases between the two ends. The germline V gene encodes CDR1 SGHNT and CDR2 YENEEA. The CDR3 DNA follows: TGTGCCAGCAGCTTAGCGTACGAGCAGTACTTC. Protein sequence: CASSLAYEQYF.

This clone was seen a few times. V and J are TRBV14 and TRBJ1-1; no reliable D call. The CDR3 has 16 residues. CDR1 SGHDN and CDR2 FVKESK come from the germline V gene. Between the trimmed V and J ends, which lost 1 base and 2 bases, there was a span of 14 bases. The CDR3 loop reads CASSQAEGKGNTEAFF. CDR3 in DNA: TGTGCCAGCAGCCAAGCGGAGGGAAAGGGAAACACTGAAGCTTTCTTT.

This clone was observed a handful of times. The chain has TRBV5-1 and TRBJ2-7, with D unclear. Germline V CDR1 and CDR2: SGHRS, YFSETQ. V gave up 2 bases and J gave up 6 bases, with 9 bases separating them. The CDR3 has 12 residues. The CDR3 is CASSFGGSEQYF. The CDR3 region has the DNA TGCGCCAGCAGCTTCGGTGGTTCCGAGCAGTACTTC.

The chain is built from TRBV5-5 and TRBJ1-2; possible D gene TRBD1, 6 bases. Germline loops: CDR1 SGHKS, CDR2 YYEKEE (reference sequence). This CDR3 has 14 amino acids. V lost 4 bases and J lost 4, with 14 bases in between. The CDR3, as DNA: TGTGCCAGCAGCGACCGCAGGGGCGGCTATGGCTACACCTTC. Protein: CASSDRRGGYGYTF.

The chain joins TRBV5-4 to TRBJ2-3; D may be TRBD2 (7 bases). This CDR3 contains 16 residues. The V and J ends lost 0 bases and 3 bases respectively, with 14 bases between them. CDR1 is SGHNT and CDR2 is YYREEE in the germline V gene (reference sequence). The CDR3 DNA reads as TGTGCCAGCAGCTTGGGGCCAGGGGAGGGGACAGATACGCAGTATTTT. As protein: CASSLGPGEGTDTQYF.

The CDR3 DNA reads as TGTGCCAGCAACAGGGACAGGGGAGAGACCCAGTACTTC. Protein sequence: CASNRDRGETQYF. V is TRBV5-4 and J is TRBJ2-5; 10 nucleotides agree with TRBD1. After removal of 6 bases from V and 4 bases from J, the junction contained 3 bases not matched to a gene. From germline, CDR1 is SGHNT and CDR2 YYREEE (reference sequence). There are 13 residues in the CDR3.

The chain carries TRBV6-1 and TRBJ2-2; D gene ambiguous. The CDR3 is 13 residues long. Trimming removed 0 bases from V and 8 bases from J, with 7 bases in between. The germline CDR1 and CDR2 sequences are MNHNS and SASEGT. The CDR3 bases are TGTGCCAGCAGTGAAGCGCGAGCGGGGGAGCTGTTTTTT. Residues: CASSEARAGELFF.

The chain employs TRBV5-6 and TRBJ1-1; a possible D gene is TRBD1 (5 bases). The germline V and J ends were trimmed by 3 bases and 1 base, with 13 bases remaining between them. Germline lookup yields CDR1 SGHDT and CDR2 YYEEEE. The CDR3 totals 15 residues. The CDR3 protein is CASSWTNTGNTEAFF. In nucleotides, the CDR3 is TGTGCCAGCAGCTGGACCAATACAGGGAACACTGAAGCTTTCTTT.

The chain employs TRBV18 and TRBJ2-7; 8 positions match TRBD2. Germline CDR1 and CDR2: KGHSH and LQKENI. V was clipped by 3 bases and J by 0 bases; unmatched bases: 4. There are 15 residues in the CDR3. CDR3 residues: CASSPPLAGSYEQYF. The DNA of the CDR3 is TGTGCCAGCTCACCGCCGCTAGCGGGCTCCTACGAGCAGTACTTC.

V gene TRBV4-1 combines with J gene TRBJ2-3, with D perhaps TRBD1 (6 bases). CDR3 length: 18 amino acids. V was pared by 0 bases and J by 5 bases, with 21 bases between. Germline CDR1 MGHRA, CDR2 YSYEKL. CDR3 sequence: CASSQDPGWGPQGDTQYF. CDR3 nucleotide sequence: TGCGCCAGCAGCCAAGATCCGGGATGGGGGCCCCAAGGAGATACGCAGTATTTT.

The V and J genes are TRBV11-2 and TRBJ2-7, with 9 bases fitting TRBD1. The CDR3 sequence is 17 residues long. Trimming at V came to 4 bases and at J to 1 base, leaving 11 bases not matched to a gene. Germline V gene data show CDR1 as SGHAT and CDR2 as FQNNGV. CDR3 sequence reads: CASSSPGTGKKSYEQYF. The DNA for the CDR3 is TGTGCCAGCAGCTCCCCAGGGACAGGGAAAAAGTCCTACGAGCAGTACTTC.

The chain combines TRBV11-2 with TRBJ2-1; 8 positions agree with TRBD2. In germline, CDR1 is SGHAT, CDR2 FQNNGV. This CDR3 spans 12 amino acids. V dropped 7 bases and J dropped 7; count of bases not matched to a gene: 3. CDR3 sequence: CASIRGGNEQFF. CDR3 nucleotides: TGTGCCAGCATCCGGGGGGGAAATGAGCAGTTCTTC.

The chain employs TRBV28 and TRBJ2-7, with a weak D call TRBD2 (5 bases). Germline loops: CDR1 MDHEN, CDR2 SYDVKM. The V end was cut by 8 bases, the J end by 0 bases, with 8 bases between. This CDR3 comprises 12 residues. This chain's CDR3 is CASRDGSYEQYF. The CDR3 DNA is TGTGCCAGCCGGGATGGCTCCTACGAGCAGTACTTC. The full variable domain, rest sourced from reference TRBV28 and TRBJ2-7, is DVKVTQSSRYLVKRTGEKVFLECVQDMDHENMFWYRQDPGLGLRLIYFSYDVKMKEKGDIPEGYSVSREKKERFSLILESASTNQTSMYLCASRDGSYEQYFGPGTRLTVT.

This rearrangement joins TRBV30 to TRBJ1-1; D gene uncertain. The CDR3 length is 13 residues. The germline gives CDR1 GTSNPN, CDR2 SVGIG (reference sequence). Trimming cost V 5 bases and J 2 bases, with 12 bases left between them. The CDR3 loop reads CAWLQTPNTEAFF. The CDR3 DNA is TGTGCCTGGCTCCAGACACCCAACACTGAAGCTTTCTTT. Looking up the rest from reference TRBV30 and TRBJ1-1 gives the full variable domain: SQTIHQWPATLVQPVGSPLSLECTVEGTSNPNLYWYRQAAGRGLQLLFYSVGIGQISSEVPQNLSASRPQDRQFILSSKKLLLSDSGFYLCAWLQTPNTEAFFGQGTRLTVV.

The chain uses TRBV7-3 and TRBJ2-3; 8 bases fit TRBD2. Looked up from germline, CDR1 is SGHTA and CDR2 is FQGTGA. V lost 6 bases and J lost 2; bases outside the gene matches: 4. The CDR3 has 14 amino acids. The CDR3 loop is CASSWRGVTDTQYF. The CDR3 DNA is TGTGCCAGCAGTTGGCGGGGGGTCACAGATACGCAGTATTTT.

The CDR3 loop reads CASSVLAGGSPKNIQYF. Written as DNA, the CDR3 is TGTGCCAGCAGTGTACTAGCGGGGGGGTCTCCCAAAAACATTCAGTACTTC. The chain is built from TRBV2 and TRBJ2-4, with 13 bases lining up with TRBD2. The CDR3 runs to 17 residues. Germline V CDR1 and CDR2: SNHLY, FYNNEI. J gave up 2 bases and V 4 bases, and 5 bases lay outside the gene matches.

For this clone: The junction departs from the called germline gene at one end, perhaps through a read error. V gene TRBV7-9 combines with J gene TRBJ1-4; 8 positions match TRBD1. CDR1 and CDR2 from the germline V gene are SEHNR and FQNEAQ (reference sequence). The CDR3 spans 16 residues. The CDR3 reads CSSSYELDREGEKLFF. CDR3 DNA: TGTTCCAGCAGCTACGAGCTGGACAGGGAGGGCGAAAAACTGTTTTTT.

V and J are TRBV10-3 and TRBJ1-6, with D uncertain. The CDR3 totals 13 residues. Germline CDR1 ENHRY, CDR2 SYGVKD. Trimming removed 4 bases at V and 5 bases at J, with 6 bases between. Here the CDR3 reads CAISATDNSPLHF. The CDR3, as DNA: TGTGCCATCAGTGCAACAGATAATTCACCCCTCCACTTT.